This is a list of T cell receptor beta chains from one sample in a study of response to subunit inactivated influenza vaccine. TCRdb recomputed calls from the RT-PCR reads with MiXCR, one row per CDR3 protein. The table shows some 540,000 distinct CDR3 sequences, with around a quarter occurring only once. These data also featured in a second study, about T cells expressing NK-cell markers.

The material sequenced was CD4+ T cells sorted from PBMCs, taken less than 13 days after vaccination. The receptors shown here come from a middle-aged man who received an inactivated influenza vaccine. CDR3s include the opening cysteine and the closing phenylalanine or tryptophan. A D gene is named only where the DNA matches it firmly. Only some rows state a clone size, as once, few, many or a class for expanded clones.

J gene,clone size,V gene,CDR3 length,D gene,CDR3 DNA,CDR3 protein
TRBJ2-7,few,TRBV18,13,.,TGTGCCAGCTCTCCCACCCCCTACTACGAGCAGTACTTC,CASSPTPYYEQYF
TRBJ2-7,.,TRBV5-5,15,.,TGTGCCAGCAGCTTTCCAGGGTACGTCTCCTACGAGCAGTACTTC,CASSFPGYVSYEQYF
TRBJ2-6,.,TRBV18,14,.,TGTGCCAGCTCCCCTGTTCTCGGCGACAACGTCCTGACTTTC,CASSPVLGDNVLTF
TRBJ2-1,few,TRBV5-1,13,.,TGCGCCAGCAGAAATCCTGACAGCAATGAGCAGTTCTTC,CASRNPDSNEQFF
TRBJ1-2,few,TRBV4-2,14,.,TGTGCCAGCGGAGAATCTAATAGCAACTATGGCTACACCTTC,CASGESNSNYGYTF
TRBJ2-3,.,TRBV7-2,15,.,TGTGCCAGCAGCTTAGAGCGGTTAGCGGCAGATACGCAGTATTTT,CASSLERLAADTQYF
TRBJ2-7,few,TRBV11-1,19,TRBD1,TGTGCCAGCAGCTCCTACAGGGGGCGCAATTCAAGGTCCACCTACGAGCAGTACTTC,CASSSYRGRNSRSTYEQYF
TRBJ2-2,few,TRBV7-2,14,.,TGTGCCAGCAGCTTAGCGCCGGGCACCGGGGAGCTGTTTTTT,CASSLAPGTGELFF
TRBJ2-1,few,TRBV5-1,16,.,TGCGCCAGCAGCGGGGGACTGGCGAAAGGTTACAATGAGCAGTTCTTC,CASSGGLAKGYNEQFF
TRBJ1-1,.,TRBV12-3/TRBV12-4,11,.,TGTGCCAGCAGTTTAATGACTGAAGCTTTCTTT,CASSLMTEAFF
TRBJ1-2,few,TRBV5-6,16,.,TGTGCCAGCAGCCAACACCGGGCCTTTTTTAACTATGGCTACACCTTC,CASSQHRAFFNYGYTF
TRBJ1-6,.,TRBV7-9,16,.,TGTGCCACCCCAGGTGGGGAGGGCGCCTGGAATTCACCCCTCCACTTT,CATPGGEGAWNSPLHF
TRBJ1-1,.,TRBV12-3/TRBV12-4,14,.,TGTGCCAGCAGTTTTGCCCGCATGAACACTGAAGCTTTCTTT,CASSFARMNTEAFF
TRBJ2-3,few,TRBV11-2,15,.,TGTGCCAGCAGCGCCACACAGGGAATCACAGATACGCAGTATTTT,CASSATQGITDTQYF
TRBJ1-1,.,TRBV6-2/TRBV6-3,18,.,TGTGCCAGCAGTTACCCGAGGGGGGAACAAGGGATGAACACTGAAGCTTTCTTT,CASSYPRGEQGMNTEAFF
TRBJ2-2,.,TRBV20-1,14,.,TGCAGTGCTAGACCGGGACAAGACACCGGGGAGCTGTTTTTT,CSARPGQDTGELFF
TRBJ2-1,.,TRBV29-1,13,.,TGCAGCCTCTGGCCCGGAGAATACAATGAGCAGTTCTTC,CSLWPGEYNEQFF
TRBJ1-4,.,TRBV7-8,17,TRBD1,TGTGCCAGCAGCTTACGCTCAGGGACAGGGACCATGGAAAAACTGTTTTTT,CASSLRSGTGTMEKLFF
TRBJ2-5,few,TRBV7-9,15,.,TGTGCCAGCAGCTTGCCCAGCTCGTACCAAGAGACCCAGTACTTC,CASSLPSSYQETQYF
TRBJ2-7,.,TRBV2,16,.,TGTGCCAGCAGCCCTGGAGTTCGTTCAGGGCTCTACGAGCAGTACTTC,CASSPGVRSGLYEQYF
TRBJ2-1,.,TRBV3-1,15,.,TGTGCCAGCAGCCGAAATAGCTGGGGTTACAATGAGCAGTTCTTC,CASSRNSWGYNEQFF
TRBJ2-2,.,TRBV5-1,15,.,TGCGCCAGCACCAAGGGTAGTTCGAACACCGGGGAGCTGTTTTTT,CASTKGSSNTGELFF
TRBJ2-1,few,TRBV6-2/TRBV6-3,13,TRBD1,TGTGCCAGCCTCAGGGACAGAATAGATGAGCAGTTCTTC,CASLRDRIDEQFF
TRBJ1-5,few,TRBV4-1,16,TRBD1,TGCGCCAGCAGCCGTTCCGGGACAGGGGTTGGTCAGCCCCAGCATTTT,CASSRSGTGVGQPQHF
TRBJ1-4,once,TRBV4-3,13,.,TGCGCCAGCAGCCAAGTCGCGGGCGAAAAACTGTTTTTT,CASSQVAGEKLFF
TRBJ2-3,few,TRBV4-2,14,.,TGTGCCAGCAGCCAAGAAACCAGCATGGATACGCAGTATTTT,CASSQETSMDTQYF
TRBJ2-5,few,TRBV7-2,16,TRBD2,TGTGCCAGCAGCCAAGTAGCGGGATACCTTCAAGAGACCCAGTACTTC,CASSQVAGYLQETQYF
TRBJ1-2,.,TRBV4-2,14,.,TGTGCCAGCAGCCCCCGAGAGGGGAACTATGGCTACACCTTC,CASSPREGNYGYTF
TRBJ2-7,.,TRBV14,14,.,TGTGCCAGCAGCCCTCTTCTACCCCTCTACGAGCAGTACTTC,CASSPLLPLYEQYF
TRBJ1-1,.,TRBV11-2,17,TRBD1,TGTGCCAGCAGCTATGGCCGACGCAGGGGGCTTAAGACTGAAGCTTTCTTT,CASSYGRRRGLKTEAFF
TRBJ2-3,.,TRBV6-1,14,.,TGTGCCAGCAGGCCTAGGGTCGTTACAGATACGCAGTATTTT,CASRPRVVTDTQYF
TRBJ2-1,.,TRBV7-2,20,TRBD1,TGTGCCAGCAGCATTACGCGGGACAGGGCGATCCCGGGTCCCTACAATGAGCAGTTCTTC,CASSITRDRAIPGPYNEQFF
TRBJ1-6,few,TRBV23-1,17,.,TGCGCCAGCAGTCAATCTACCAACCGGGTCGCATTTTCACCCCTCCACTTT,CASSQSTNRVAFSPLHF
TRBJ1-1,.,TRBV29-1,15,.,TGCAGCGCCGTCTTAAGGAGACCCATGAACACTGAAGCTTTCTTT,CSAVLRRPMNTEAFF
TRBJ1-3,few,TRBV7-9,17,.,TGTGCCAGCAGCTTACTTACCGGGGGCCGGTTAGGAAACACCATATATTTT,CASSLLTGGRLGNTIYF
TRBJ1-4,few,TRBV4-3,14,.,TGCGCCAGCAGCCAAGACAGGGGCGGTGAAAAACTGTTTTTT,CASSQDRGGEKLFF
TRBJ2-3,few,TRBV6-1,14,TRBD2,TGTGCCAGCAGAACGGCGGGAGGCACAGATACGCAGTATTTT,CASRTAGGTDTQYF
TRBJ2-7,.,TRBV20-1,14,TRBD1,TGCAGTGCTAGAGCCGAGGACAGGGTCCACGAGCAGTACTTC,CSARAEDRVHEQYF
TRBJ2-1,.,TRBV12-3/TRBV12-4,13,.,TGTGCCAGCAGTTACAACAGGGACAATGAGCAGTTCTTC,CASSYNRDNEQFF
TRBJ2-7,.,TRBV7-2,14,TRBD2,TGTGCCAGCAGCTCCCTAGCGGATCCCTACGAGCAGTACTTC,CASSSLADPYEQYF
TRBJ2-2,many,TRBV5-1,14,.,TGCGCCAGCAGCTTGCGGCAGAACACCGGGGAGCTGTTTTTT,CASSLRQNTGELFF
TRBJ1-1,.,TRBV28,15,.,TGTGCCAGCAGTTTTGGGCCAGCTCGCCAATATGAAGCTTTCTTT,CASSFGPARQYEAFF
TRBJ2-7,.,TRBV7-2,13,.,TGTGCCAGCAGCAAGGGGTACTCGGGTGAGCAGTACTTC,CASSKGYSGEQYF
TRBJ2-1,few,TRBV20-1,16,TRBD2,TGCAGTGCTAGCCCACCCGGGACTAGCTCCTACAATGAGCAGTTCTTC,CSASPPGTSSYNEQFF
TRBJ1-6,few,TRBV6-5,16,.,TGTGCCAGCAGTTATTCCCCCTTGGGTCTAAATTCACCCCTCCACTTT,CASSYSPLGLNSPLHF
TRBJ1-2,.,TRBV5-1,14,TRBD1,TGCGCCAGCAGCTTTGACGGGACAGGGGCCGGCTACACCTTC,CASSFDGTGAGYTF
TRBJ2-5,many,TRBV18,16,TRBD2,TGTGCCAGCTCACCAGATCCGGGTAGCGGGCACGAGACCCAGTACTTC,CASSPDPGSGHETQYF